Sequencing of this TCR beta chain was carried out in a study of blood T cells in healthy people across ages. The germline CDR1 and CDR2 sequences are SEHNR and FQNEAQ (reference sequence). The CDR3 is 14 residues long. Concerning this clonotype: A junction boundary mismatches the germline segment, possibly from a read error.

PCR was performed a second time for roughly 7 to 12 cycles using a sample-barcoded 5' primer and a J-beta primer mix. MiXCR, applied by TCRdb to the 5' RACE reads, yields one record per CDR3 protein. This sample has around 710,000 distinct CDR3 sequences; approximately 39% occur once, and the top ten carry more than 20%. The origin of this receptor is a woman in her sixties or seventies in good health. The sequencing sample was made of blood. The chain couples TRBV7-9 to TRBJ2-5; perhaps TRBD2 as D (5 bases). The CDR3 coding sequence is TGTGCCAGCAGCTGGACGAAAACTAGAGAGACCCAGTATTTC. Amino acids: CASSWTKTRETQYF.